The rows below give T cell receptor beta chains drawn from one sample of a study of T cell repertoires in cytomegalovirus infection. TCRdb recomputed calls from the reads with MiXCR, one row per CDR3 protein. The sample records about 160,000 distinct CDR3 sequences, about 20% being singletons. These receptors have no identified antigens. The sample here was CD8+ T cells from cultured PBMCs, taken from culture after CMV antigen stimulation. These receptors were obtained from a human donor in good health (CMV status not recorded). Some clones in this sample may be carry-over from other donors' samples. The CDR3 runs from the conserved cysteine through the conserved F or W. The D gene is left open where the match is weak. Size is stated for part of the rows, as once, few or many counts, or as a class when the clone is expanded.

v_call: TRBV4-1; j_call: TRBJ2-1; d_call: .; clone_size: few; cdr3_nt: TGCGCCAGCAGCCTAACACAGGTGAATGAGCAGTTCTTC; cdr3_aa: CASSLTQVNEQFF
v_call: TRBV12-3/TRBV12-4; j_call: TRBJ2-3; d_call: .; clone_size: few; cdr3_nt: TGTGCCAGCAGTCCCGAGGGCCCAGATACGCAGTATTTT; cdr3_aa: CASSPEGPDTQYF
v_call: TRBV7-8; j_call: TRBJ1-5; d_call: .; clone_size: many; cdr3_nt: TGTGCCAGCAGCTTAGTGGGCACGGTTAATCAGCCCCAGCATTTT; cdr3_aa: CASSLVGTVNQPQHF
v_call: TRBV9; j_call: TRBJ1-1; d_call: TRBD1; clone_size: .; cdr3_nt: TGTGCCAGCAGCGTCCGGGACAGCCCCTTCACTGAAGCTTTCTTT; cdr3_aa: CASSVRDSPFTEAFF
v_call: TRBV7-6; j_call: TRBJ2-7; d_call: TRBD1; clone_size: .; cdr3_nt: TGTGCCAGCAGCTTGCTGAAGGACAGGAACTACGAGCAGTACTTC; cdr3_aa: CASSLLKDRNYEQYF
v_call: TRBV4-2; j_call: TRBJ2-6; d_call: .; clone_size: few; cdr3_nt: TGTGCCAGCAGCCACGAAGGTACTGGGGCCAACGTCCTGACTTTC; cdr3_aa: CASSHEGTGANVLTF
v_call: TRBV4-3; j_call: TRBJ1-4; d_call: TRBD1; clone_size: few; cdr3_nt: TGCGCCAGCAGCCAAGATCTCGGGACAGGACAGGAAAAACTGTTTTTT; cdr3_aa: CASSQDLGTGQEKLFF
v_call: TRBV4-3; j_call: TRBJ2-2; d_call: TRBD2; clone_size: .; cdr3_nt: TGCGCCAGCAGCCAAGATCTGGGGACTAGACGAGGTTTCGGGGAGCTGTTTTTT; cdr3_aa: CASSQDLGTRRGFGELFF
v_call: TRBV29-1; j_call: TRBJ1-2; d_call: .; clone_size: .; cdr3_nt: TGCAGCGTTGAAGGGGCGTCCCGGGATGAAACGCTCTATGGCTACACCTTC; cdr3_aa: CSVEGASRDETLYGYTF
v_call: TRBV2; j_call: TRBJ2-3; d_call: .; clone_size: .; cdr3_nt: TGTGCCAGCACCATAGGGGGTACTTTCAGCACAGATACGCAGTATTTT; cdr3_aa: CASTIGGTFSTDTQYF
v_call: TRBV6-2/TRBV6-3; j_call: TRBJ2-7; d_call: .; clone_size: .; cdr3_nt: TGTGCCAGCACAAAACGGGCTCTGTACGAGCAGTACTTC; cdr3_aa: CASTKRALYEQYF
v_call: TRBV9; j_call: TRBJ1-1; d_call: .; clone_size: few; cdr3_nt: TGTGCCAGCAGAAGGACAGCTTACACTGAAGCTTTCTTT; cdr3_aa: CASRRTAYTEAFF
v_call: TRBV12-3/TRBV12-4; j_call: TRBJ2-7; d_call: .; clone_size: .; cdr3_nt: TGTGCCAGCAGGTGGGCTTCCTACGAGCAGTACTTC; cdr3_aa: CASRWASYEQYF
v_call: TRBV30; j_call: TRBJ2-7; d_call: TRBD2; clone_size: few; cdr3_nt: TGTGCTTCGGGAGGGGGGGGGATCTCCTACGAGCAGTACTTC; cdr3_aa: CASGGGGISYEQYF
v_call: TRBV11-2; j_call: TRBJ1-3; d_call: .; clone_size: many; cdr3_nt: TGTGCCAGCAGCTTTTTCGGCTCTGGAAACACCATATATTTT; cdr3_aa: CASSFFGSGNTIYF
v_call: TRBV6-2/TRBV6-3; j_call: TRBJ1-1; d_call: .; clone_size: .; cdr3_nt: TGTGCCAGCAGATTACTCCGGGAAGCTTTCTTT; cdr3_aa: CASRLLREAFF
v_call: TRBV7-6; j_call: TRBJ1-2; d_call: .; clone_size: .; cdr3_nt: TGTGCCAGCAGCTTATACGGAAACTATGGCTACACCTTC; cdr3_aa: CASSLYGNYGYTF
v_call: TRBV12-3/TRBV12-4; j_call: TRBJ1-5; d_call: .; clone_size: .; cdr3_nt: TGTGCCAGCAGCCCCTCCATAATGAGCAATCAGCCCCAGCATTTT; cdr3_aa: CASSPSIMSNQPQHF
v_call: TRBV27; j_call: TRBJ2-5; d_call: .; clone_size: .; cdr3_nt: TGTGCCAGCAGTCCCCTCTCAATGGGGGGAGAGACCCAGTACTTC; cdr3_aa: CASSPLSMGGETQYF
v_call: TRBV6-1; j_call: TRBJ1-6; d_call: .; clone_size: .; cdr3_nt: TGTGCCAGCAGTGAAACACTGAGCTCCTATAATTCACCCCTCCACTTT; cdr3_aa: CASSETLSSYNSPLHF
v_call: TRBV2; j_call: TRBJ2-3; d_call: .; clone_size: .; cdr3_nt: TGTGCCAGCAGTGAGAGGGCCTGGGGGCTTGGAAACACAGATACGCAGTATTTT; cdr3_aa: CASSERAWGLGNTDTQYF
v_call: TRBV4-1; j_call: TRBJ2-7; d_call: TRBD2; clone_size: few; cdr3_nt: TGCGCCAGCAGCCAAAGCAGCGGGGGAGCCTACGAGCAGTACTTC; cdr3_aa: CASSQSSGGAYEQYF
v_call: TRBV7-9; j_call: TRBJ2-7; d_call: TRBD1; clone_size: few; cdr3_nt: TGTGCCAGCAGCTCCCGGGACAGGGGGCGGTACGAGCAGTACTTC; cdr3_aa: CASSSRDRGRYEQYF
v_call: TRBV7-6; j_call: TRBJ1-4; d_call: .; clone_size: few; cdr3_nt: TGTGCCAGCAGCCCCCGGCCTGTTAATGAAAAACTGTTTTTT; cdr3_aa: CASSPRPVNEKLFF
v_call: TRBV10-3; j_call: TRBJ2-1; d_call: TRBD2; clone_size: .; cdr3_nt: TGTGCCATCAGTGCTACTAGCGGGGCTAGCTCCTACAATGAGCAGTTCTTC; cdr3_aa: CAISATSGASSYNEQFF
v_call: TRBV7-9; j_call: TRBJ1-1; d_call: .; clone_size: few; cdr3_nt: TGTGCCGGCAGACCGGGACTGAAGATGAACACTGAAGCTTTCTTT; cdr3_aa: CAGRPGLKMNTEAFF
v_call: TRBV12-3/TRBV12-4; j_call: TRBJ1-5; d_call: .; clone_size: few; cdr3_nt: TGTGCCAGCAGTTCCGGGGGACTTGGCAATCAGCCCCAGCATTTT; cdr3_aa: CASSSGGLGNQPQHF
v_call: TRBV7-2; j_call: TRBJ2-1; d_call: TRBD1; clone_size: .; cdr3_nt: TGTGCCAGCAGCTTAGCGGACAGGGGAAGGGATGAGCAGTTCTTC; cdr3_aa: CASSLADRGRDEQFF
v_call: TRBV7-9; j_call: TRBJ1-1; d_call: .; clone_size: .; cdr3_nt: TGTGCCAGCACCCCGCCCGGTAACACTGAAGCTTTCTTT; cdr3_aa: CASTPPGNTEAFF
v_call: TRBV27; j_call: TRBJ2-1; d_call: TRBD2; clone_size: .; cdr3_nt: TGTGCCAGCAGTGAACTAGCGGGGGGGCCGGGTGAGCAGTTCTTC; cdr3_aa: CASSELAGGPGEQFF
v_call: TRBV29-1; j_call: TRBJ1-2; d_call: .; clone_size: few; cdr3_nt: TGCAGCGTTGAGGGACTATATGGCTACACCTTC; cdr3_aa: CSVEGLYGYTF
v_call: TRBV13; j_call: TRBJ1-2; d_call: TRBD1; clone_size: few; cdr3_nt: TGTGCCAGCAGCCCCCGGGACAGATTAAACTATGGCTACACCTTC; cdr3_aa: CASSPRDRLNYGYTF